The entry that follows covers one T cell receptor (beta chain) sequence. The antigen remains undetermined. These data come from a study of T cell repertoires in aging, cancer and after chemotherapy. Study in general: Six age groups, ranging from 30 or younger to 70 or older, included the donors. Clear clonal overlap appeared across healthy donor samples taken over several months to years.

In germline, CDR1 is DFQATT, CDR2 SNEGSKA (reference sequence). CDR3 length: 14 amino acids. J gave up 0 bases and V 5 bases, and 6 bases lay outside the gene matches. Findings of the study overall: Healthy donors lost TCR diversity with age mainly through richness, cancer patients through richness and evenness. Age-matched healthy donors had significantly more diverse, less clonal blood TCR repertoires than untreated cancer patients.

Multiplex touch-down PCR with TRB-A/B primers amplified rearranged V-D-J TRB sequences. TCRdb re-called the multiplex PCR reads with MiXCR, one entry per CDR3 protein. The sample shows over 10,000 distinct CDR3 sequences, roughly 26% of them seen only once. The template was genomic DNA from peripheral blood, not RNA. The chain joins TRBV20-1 to TRBJ1-1, with TRBD1 matching 7 bases. This clonotype originated in a human donor in good health. Sequenced: blood. This chain's CDR3 is CSARQGLLNTEAFF. As DNA, the CDR3 is TGCAGTGCTCGACAGGGCCTCCTGAACACTGAAGCTTTCTTT.